This T cell receptor beta chain was documented in a study of shared clonotypes between healthy human individuals. Study-level points and caveats: Sharing across four donors was highest in naive CD4 (around 5%) and lowest in memory CD8 (about 0.4%).

As concerns this clone: Its antigen is unidentified.

CDR1 is KGHSH and CDR2 is LQKENI in the germline V gene. The CDR3 runs 15 residues. Assay used: immunoSEQ multiplex PCR; TCRdb lists only in-frame clones, some missing. The sample shows 180,000 or so clones, 85% to 95% of them seen only once. V is TRBV18 and J is TRBJ2-5; possible D gene TRBD1, 5 bases. The DNA matches TRBJ2-7 better at its end, which makes the J call doubtful. This clonotype was sampled from a woman aged 25 to 39 in good health. The sequenced sample consisted of naive CD4+ T cells sorted from blood. Specified subset: CD45RA+ positively selected. CDR3 in DNA: TGTGCCAGCTCACCACGTCAGGGTGGTGACTACGAGCAGTACTTC. This gives the protein CASSPRQGGDYEQYF.